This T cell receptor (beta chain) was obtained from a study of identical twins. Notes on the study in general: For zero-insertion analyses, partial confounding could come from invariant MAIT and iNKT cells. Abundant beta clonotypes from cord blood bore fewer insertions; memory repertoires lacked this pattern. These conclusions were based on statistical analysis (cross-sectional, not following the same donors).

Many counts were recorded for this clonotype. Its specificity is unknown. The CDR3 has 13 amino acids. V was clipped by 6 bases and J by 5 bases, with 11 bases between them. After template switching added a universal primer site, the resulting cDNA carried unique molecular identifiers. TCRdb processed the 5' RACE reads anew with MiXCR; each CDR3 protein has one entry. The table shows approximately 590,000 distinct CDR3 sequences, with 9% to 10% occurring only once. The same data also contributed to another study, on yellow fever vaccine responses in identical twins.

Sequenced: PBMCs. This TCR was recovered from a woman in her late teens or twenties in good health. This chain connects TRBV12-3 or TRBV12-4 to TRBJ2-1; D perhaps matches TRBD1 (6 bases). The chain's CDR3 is CASRGTSNNEQFF. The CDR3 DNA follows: TGTGCCAGCAGGGGGACATCGAACAATGAGCAGTTCTTC.